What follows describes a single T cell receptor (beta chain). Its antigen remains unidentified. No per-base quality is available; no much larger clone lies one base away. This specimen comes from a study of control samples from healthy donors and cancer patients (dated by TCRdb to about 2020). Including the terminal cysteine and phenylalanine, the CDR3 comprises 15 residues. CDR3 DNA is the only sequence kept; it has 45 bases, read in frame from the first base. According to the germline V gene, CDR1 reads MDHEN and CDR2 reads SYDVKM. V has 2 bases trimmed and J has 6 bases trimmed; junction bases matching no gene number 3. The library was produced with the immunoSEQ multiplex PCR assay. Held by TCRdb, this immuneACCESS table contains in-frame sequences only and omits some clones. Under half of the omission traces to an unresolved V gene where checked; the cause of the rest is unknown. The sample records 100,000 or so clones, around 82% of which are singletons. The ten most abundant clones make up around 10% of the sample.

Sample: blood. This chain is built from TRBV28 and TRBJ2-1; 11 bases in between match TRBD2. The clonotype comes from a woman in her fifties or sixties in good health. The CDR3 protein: CASSLTSGSFNEQFF. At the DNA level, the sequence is TGTGCCAGCAGTTTAACTAGCGGGAGTTTCAATGAGCAGTTCTTC.